The clone carrying this T cell receptor (beta chain) has ten or more counts. V lost 6 bases to trimming and J lost 13 bases; unmatched junction nucleotides: 6. The CDR3 loop spans 11 amino acids. In germline, CDR1 is DFQATT, CDR2 SNEGSKA (reference sequence). Two-round multiplex PCR, the amplification method, yielded TCR beta CDR3 from genomic DNA. The first round of PCR was done with primers that matched each TRBV and TRBJ gene. MiXCR, applied by TCRdb to the multiplex PCR reads, yields one record per CDR3 protein. The table has over 30,000 distinct CDR3 sequences, around 22% seen once. The source of the sample is a study of prognosis after radiotherapy for stage I lung cancer. Across the whole study: Medical inoperability applied to all of the non-small cell lung cancer patients.

Here the sequenced sample was PBMCs, taken before or after stereotactic body radiation therapy (not recorded which). This TCR came from a donor over 45 with non-small cell lung cancer. This sequence joins TRBV20-1 and TRBJ2-1, with TRBD2 matching 10 bases. CDR3 sequence: CSAHTSGAQFF. The CDR3 DNA is TGCAGTGCCCACACTAGCGGGGCCCAGTTCTTC.